This T cell receptor (beta chain) was recorded in a study of response to subunit inactivated influenza vaccine. General study findings and limits: The authors proposed limited new T cell recruitment per seasonal influenza vaccination.

V lost 4 bases to trimming and J lost 2 bases, with 14 bases between them. CDR1 is SQVTM and CDR2 is ANQGSEA in the germline V gene. The CDR3 is 14 residues long. This clonotype was detected a few times. Its antigen is unidentified. TCRdb reprocessed the RT-PCR reads with MiXCR, giving one entry per CDR3 protein. The table includes hundreds of thousands of distinct CDR3 sequences, 7.6% detected once. The chain has TRBV29-1 and TRBJ2-5, with D possibly TRBD2 on 6 matching bases. The source of this sequence is a man aged 50-75 years who received an inactivated influenza vaccine. Sequenced here: PBMCs from blood, sampled 23 to 25 months after vaccination. CDR3 coding DNA: TGCAGCGTTGCCCCCCTCGGGACTCAAGAGACCCAGTACTTC. Residues: CSVAPLGTQETQYF.